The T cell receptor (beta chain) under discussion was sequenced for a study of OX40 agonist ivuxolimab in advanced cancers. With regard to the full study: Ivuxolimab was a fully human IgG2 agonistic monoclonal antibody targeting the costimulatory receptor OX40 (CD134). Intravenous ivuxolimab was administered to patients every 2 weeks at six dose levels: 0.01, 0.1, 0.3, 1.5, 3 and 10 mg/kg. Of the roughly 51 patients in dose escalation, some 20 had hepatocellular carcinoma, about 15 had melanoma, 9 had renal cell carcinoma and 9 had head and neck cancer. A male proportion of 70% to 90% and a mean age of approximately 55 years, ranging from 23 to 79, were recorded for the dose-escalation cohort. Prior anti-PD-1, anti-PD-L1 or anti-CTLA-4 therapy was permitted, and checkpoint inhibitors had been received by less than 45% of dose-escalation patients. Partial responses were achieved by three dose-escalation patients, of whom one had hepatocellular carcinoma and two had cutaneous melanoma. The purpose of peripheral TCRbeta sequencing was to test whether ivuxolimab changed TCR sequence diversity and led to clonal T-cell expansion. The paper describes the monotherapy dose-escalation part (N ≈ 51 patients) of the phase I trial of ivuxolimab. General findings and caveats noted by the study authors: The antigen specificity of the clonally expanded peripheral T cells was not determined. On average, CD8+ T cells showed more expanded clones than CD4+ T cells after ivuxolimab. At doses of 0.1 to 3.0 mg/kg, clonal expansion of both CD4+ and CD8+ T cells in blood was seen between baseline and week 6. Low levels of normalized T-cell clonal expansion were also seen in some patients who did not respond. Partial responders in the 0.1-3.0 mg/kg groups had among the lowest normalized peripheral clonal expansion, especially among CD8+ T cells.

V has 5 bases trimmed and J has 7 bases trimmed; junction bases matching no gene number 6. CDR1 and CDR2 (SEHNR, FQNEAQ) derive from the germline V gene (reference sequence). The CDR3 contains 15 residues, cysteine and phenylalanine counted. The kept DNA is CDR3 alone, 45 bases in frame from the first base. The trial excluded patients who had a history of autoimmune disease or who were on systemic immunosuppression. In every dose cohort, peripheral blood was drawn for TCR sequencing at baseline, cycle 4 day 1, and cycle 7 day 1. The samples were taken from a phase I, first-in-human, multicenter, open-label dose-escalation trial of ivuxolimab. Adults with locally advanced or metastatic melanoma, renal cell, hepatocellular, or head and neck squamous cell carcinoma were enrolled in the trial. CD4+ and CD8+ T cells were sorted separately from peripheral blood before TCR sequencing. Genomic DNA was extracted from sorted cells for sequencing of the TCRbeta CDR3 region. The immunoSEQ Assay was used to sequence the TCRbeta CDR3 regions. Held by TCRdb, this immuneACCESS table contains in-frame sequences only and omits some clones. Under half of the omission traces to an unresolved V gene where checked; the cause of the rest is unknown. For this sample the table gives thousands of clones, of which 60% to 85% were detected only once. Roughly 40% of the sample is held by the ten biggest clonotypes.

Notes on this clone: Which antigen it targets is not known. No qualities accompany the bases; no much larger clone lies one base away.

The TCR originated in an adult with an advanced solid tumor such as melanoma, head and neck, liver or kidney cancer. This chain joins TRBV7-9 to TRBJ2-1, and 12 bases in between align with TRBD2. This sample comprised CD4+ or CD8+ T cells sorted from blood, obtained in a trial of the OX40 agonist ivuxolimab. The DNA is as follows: TGTGCCAGCAGCCGTACTAGCGGGAGGTTGAATGAGCAGTTCTTC. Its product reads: CASSRTSGRLNEQFF.